These 18 T cell receptor beta chains share one sample of origin, sequenced in a study of blood T cell repertoires in COVID-19. Here immunoSEQ multiplex PCR was the method, and the copy in TCRdb shows in-frame clones only, minus some. The sample yields 150,000 to 200,000 clones, around 80% seen once. The sample taken for sequencing was peripheral blood. Receptors were obtained from a woman of 80 years or more with active or convalescent COVID-19.

This clone was recorded a few times. The chain joins TRBV5-1 to TRBJ1-1, with 7 bases that match TRBD1. V lost 5 bases, J lost 2 bases, and 6 bases stayed unmatched. This CDR3 is built from 14 residues. CDR1 is SGHRS and CDR2 is YFSETQ in the germline V gene. This CDR3 is CASRWRQGNTEAFF. The CDR3 nucleotides are TGCGCCAGCAGATGGAGACAGGGAAACACTGAAGCTTTCTTT.

This clone was picked up a small number of times. The chain uses TRBV19 and TRBJ1-5; TRBD1 might be the D (5 bases). The CDR3 spans 15 residues. The V gene lost 3 bases and the J gene lost 10 bases, with 19 bases spanning the gap. In germline, CDR1 is LNHDA, CDR2 SQIVND (reference sequence). The CDR3 coding sequence is TGTGCCAGTAGTATTGTGTTGGAGGGGATCAGCCCCCAGCATTTT. Amino acid sequence: CASSIVLEGISPQHF.

V is TRBV13 and J is TRBJ2-5, with 8 bases identical to TRBD1. The J segment lost 5 bases and the V segment lost 2 bases, leaving 7 bases of the junction unmatched. The CDR3 loop spans 15 amino acids. Germline assignment: CDR1 PRHDT and CDR2 FYEKMQ (reference sequence). The CDR3 here is CASSLRAGGRETQYF. Here the CDR3 DNA reads TGTGCCAGCAGCTTACGGGCAGGGGGCAGGGAGACCCAGTACTTC.

The chain employs TRBV5-1 and TRBJ2-1; D remains ambiguous. This CDR3 is built from 15 residues. The V end was cut by 4 bases, the J end by 5 bases, with 16 bases between. The V gene's germline CDR1 is SGHRS and CDR2 YFSETQ. The CDR3 sequence is CASSQIAGPDNEQFF. CDR3 in DNA: TGCGCCAGCAGCCAGATTGCAGGCCCCGACAATGAGCAGTTCTTC.

CDR3 bases: TGCAGTGCTAGTAACAGGGGGCTCAACACTGAAGCTTTCTTT. Its protein product is CSASNRGLNTEAFF. This chain uses TRBV20-1 with TRBJ1-1, with 9 bases matching TRBD1. The CDR3 covers 14 residues. The germline CDR1 and CDR2 sequences are DFQATT and SNEGSKA (reference sequence). J lost 2 bases, V lost 3 bases, and 4 bases had no gene match.

J is TRBJ2-1 and V is TRBV11-2, with 7 nucleotides matching TRBD2. V lost 3 bases and J lost 1; bases outside the gene matches: 3. The V gene's germline CDR1 is SGHAT and CDR2 FQNNGV. The CDR3 is 15 residues long. DNA of the CDR3: TGTGCCAGCAGCTTCCCAGCGGGGTCCTACAATGAGCAGTTCTTC. This sequence encodes CASSFPAGSYNEQFF.

This clone appeared a few times. The J gene is TRBJ1-3, the V gene TRBV6-5, with D tentatively TRBD1 (5 bases). Deletions cut 7 bases from V and 1 base from J, with 14 bases between. Per germline, CDR1 MNHEY and CDR2 SVGAGI. The CDR3 consists of 15 residues. The CDR3 nucleotides are TGTGCCAGCAAAACGGCCAGGGCGTCTGGAAACACCATATATTTT. Its protein product is CASKTARASGNTIYF.

The chain carries TRBV2 and TRBJ1-6; D gene uncertain. Germline V lookup: CDR1 SNHLY, CDR2 FYNNEI. Trimming removed 5 bases from V and 5 bases from J, with 4 bases in between. The CDR3 totals 12 residues. The CDR3 here is CASSFNNSPLHF. CDR3 nucleotides: TGTGCCAGCAGTTTTAATAATTCACCCCTCCACTTT.

The chain couples TRBV5-1 to TRBJ1-1, with unresolved D. The V end was cut by 4 bases, the J end by 0 bases, with 22 bases between. This CDR3 spans 18 amino acids. Per the germline V gene, CDR1 is SGHRS and CDR2 is YFSETQ. The CDR3 region is CASSPQPGRGSMNTEAFF. CDR3 in DNA: TGCGCCAGCAGCCCACAACCCGGACGGGGAAGTATGAACACTGAAGCTTTCTTT.

The CDR3 coding sequence is TGTGCCAGCAGACGCACAGGGTCTGAAGCTTTCTTT. This sequence encodes CASRRTGSEAFF. The chain carries TRBV12-3 or TRBV12-4 and TRBJ1-1; TRBD1 is a possible D gene (6 bases). The CDR3 sequence is 12 residues long. Trimming pared 6 bases from V and 6 bases from J, leaving 11 bases between.

This chain connects TRBV3-1 (or the pseudogene TRBV3-2) to TRBJ1-2; maybe TRBD1 (5 bases). Germline CDR1 is LGHDT and CDR2 is YNNKEL (reference sequence). This CDR3 has 15 amino acids. Trimming pared 4 bases from V and 8 bases from J, leaving 20 bases between. The CDR3 protein is CASSPRRGSGLGYTF. CDR3 coding DNA: TGTGCCAGCAGCCCCCGGCGGGGGTCAGGGTTGGGCTACACCTTC.

This chain joins TRBV18 and TRBJ1-1; 7 nucleotides agree with TRBD1. Trimming cost V 4 bases and J 5 bases; bases outside gene matches: 10. In germline, CDR1 is KGHSH, CDR2 LQKENI. This CDR3 is built from 15 residues. The CDR3 reads CASSLGTGERTEAFF. The CDR3 nucleotides are TGTGCCAGCTCACTGGGCACAGGGGAGAGGACTGAAGCTTTCTTT.

The rearrangement uses TRBV6-2 or TRBV6-3 and TRBJ2-2; 8 bases align to TRBD1. V gave up 0 bases and J gave up 1 base; unmatched junction bases: 7. This CDR3 has 18 amino acids. In germline, CDR1 is MNHEY, CDR2 SVGEGT. CDR3 amino acids: CASSYSKGQAMNTGELFF. CDR3 sequence (DNA): TGTGCCAGCAGTTACTCGAAGGGACAGGCTATGAACACCGGGGAGCTGTTTTTT.

This clone showed up just once. The same CDR3 can be traced to other DNA sequences in this sample. The chain uses TRBV28 and TRBJ1-2, with D hard to call. The length of the CDR3 is 13 residues. Between the trimmed V and J ends, which lost 3 bases and 2 bases, there was a span of 7 bases. The germline gives CDR1 MDHEN, CDR2 SYDVKM. In DNA, the CDR3 is TGTGCCAGCAGTTTTTCAGGAAACTATGGCTACACCTTC. This sequence encodes CASSFSGNYGYTF.

The rearrangement joins TRBV19 to TRBJ2-1, with D unresolved. This CDR3 is built from 13 residues. Germline CDR1 LNHDA, CDR2 SQIVND (reference sequence). V gave up 3 bases and J gave up 9 bases, with 12 bases separating them. CDR3 nucleotide sequence: TGTGCCAGTAGTATTGCTAGTTCGAGTGAGCAGTTCTTC. The encoded protein is CASSIASSSEQFF.

As DNA, the CDR3 is TGTGCCAGCAGCGAGGCCGGGACAGGGGCCAGGGAGCAGTACTTC. Its translation: CASSEAGTGAREQYF. The gene calls are TRBV9 and TRBJ2-7; 10 positions match TRBD1. The CDR3 has 15 amino acids. The J segment lost 7 bases and the V segment lost 3 bases, leaving 10 bases of the junction unmatched. Germline CDR1 reads SGDLS; CDR2 reads YYNGEE.

V is TRBV12-3 or TRBV12-4 and J is TRBJ2-4; tentative D call: TRBD1 (5 bases). Between the trimmed V and J ends, which lost 3 bases and 4 bases, there was a span of 7 bases. There are 13 residues in the CDR3. CDR3 amino acids: CASSFQGKNIQYF. The CDR3 bases are TGTGCCAGCAGTTTTCAGGGAAAAAACATTCAGTACTTC.

The DNA for the CDR3 is TGTGCCAGCAGTGAAAGGCGACTTATCGGTTCACCCCTCCACTTT. Translating it yields CASSERRLIGSPLHF. The V call is TRBV2, the J call TRBJ1-6; D not certain. The V gene's germline CDR1 is SNHLY and CDR2 FYNNEI. Trimming removed 2 bases from V and 9 bases from J, with 14 bases in between. The CDR3 is made up of 15 amino acids.